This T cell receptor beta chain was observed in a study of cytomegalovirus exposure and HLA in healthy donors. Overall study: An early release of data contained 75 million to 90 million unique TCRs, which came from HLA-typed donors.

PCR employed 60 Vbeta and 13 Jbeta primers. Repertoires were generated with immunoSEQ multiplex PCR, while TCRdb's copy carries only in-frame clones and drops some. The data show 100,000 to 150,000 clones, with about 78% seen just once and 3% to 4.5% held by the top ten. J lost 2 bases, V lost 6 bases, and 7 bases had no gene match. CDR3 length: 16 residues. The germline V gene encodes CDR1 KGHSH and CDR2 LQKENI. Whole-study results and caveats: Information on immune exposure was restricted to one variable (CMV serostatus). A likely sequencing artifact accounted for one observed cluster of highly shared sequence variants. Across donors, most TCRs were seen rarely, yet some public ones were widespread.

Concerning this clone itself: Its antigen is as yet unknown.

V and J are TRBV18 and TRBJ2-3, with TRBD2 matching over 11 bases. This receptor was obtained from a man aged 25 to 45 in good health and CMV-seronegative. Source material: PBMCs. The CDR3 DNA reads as TGTGCCAGCTCCCGATCTAGCGGGGGGACCACAGATACGCAGTATTTT. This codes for CASSRSSGGTTDTQYF.